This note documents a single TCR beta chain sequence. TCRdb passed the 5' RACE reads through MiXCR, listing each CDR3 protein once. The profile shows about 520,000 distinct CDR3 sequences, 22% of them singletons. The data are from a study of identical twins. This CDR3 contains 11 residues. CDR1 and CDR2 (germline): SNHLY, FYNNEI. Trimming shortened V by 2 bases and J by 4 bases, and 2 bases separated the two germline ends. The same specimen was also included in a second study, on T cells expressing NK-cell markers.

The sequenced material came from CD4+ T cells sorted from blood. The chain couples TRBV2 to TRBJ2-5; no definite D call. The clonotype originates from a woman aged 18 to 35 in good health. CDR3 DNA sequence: TGTGCCAGCAGTGAATTAGAGACCCAGTACTTC. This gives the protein CASSELETQYF. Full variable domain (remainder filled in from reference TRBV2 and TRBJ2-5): EPEVTQTPSHQVTQMGQEVILRCVPISNHLYFYWYRQILGQKVEFLVSFYNNEISEKSEIFDDQFSVERPDGSNFTLKIRSTKLEDSAMYFCASSELETQYFGPGTRLLVL.